This T cell receptor beta chain was found in a study of T cells after yellow fever vaccination. This clonotype was seen many times. TCRdb re-derived calls from the 5' RACE reads in MiXCR, one entry per CDR3 protein. The data show 100,000 to 150,000 distinct CDR3 sequences, under 8% seen once. This CDR3 comprises 13 residues. Germline V CDR1 and CDR2: LGHDT, YNNKEL (reference sequence). V lost 0 bases to trimming and J lost 4 bases, with 6 bases between them. The sequencing used CD4+ T cells sorted from PBMCs, collected 10 to 11 days after the first yellow fever vaccination. The rearrangement links TRBV3-1 to TRBJ1-2, with D perhaps matching TRBD1 (5 bases). The source of this sequence is a man younger than 35 who received the YFV17D yellow fever vaccine. CDR3 sequence reads: CASSQEGLYGYTF. The CDR3 DNA follows: TGTGCCAGCAGCCAAGAGGGGCTCTATGGCTACACCTTC.